The clone carrying this TCR beta chain was observed a single time. Source study methods: Estimated nucleated cell counts came from reference gene primer amplification. Measured with immunoSEQ multiplex PCR; TCRdb has only the in-frame clones, and not every one. V, J and clone size reflect that table, while D and trimming were determined from the DNA. The sample shows around 190,000 clones, approximately 79% of them seen only once. This specimen comes from a study of blood T cell repertoires in COVID-19. Study at large: There were acute and convalescent COVID-19 samples, and they came from the United States, Italy and Spain. PBMCs, B-cell-depleted T cells, or T cells provided the cDNA or gDNA that made up the material.

Germline V lookup: CDR1 SGHRS, CDR2 YFSETQ. This CDR3 has 11 amino acids. The ends were cut back, 10 bases at V and 4 bases at J, with 11 bases in the middle. The sample taken for sequencing was peripheral blood. This clonotype was obtained from a woman aged 45-59 years with acute or convalescent COVID-19. The J gene is TRBJ1-2, the V gene TRBV5-1; tentative D call: TRBD1 (5 bases). The CDR3 DNA sequence: TGCGCCTCCAGGGAGGTCTATGGCTACACCTTC. Its translation is CASREVYGYTF.